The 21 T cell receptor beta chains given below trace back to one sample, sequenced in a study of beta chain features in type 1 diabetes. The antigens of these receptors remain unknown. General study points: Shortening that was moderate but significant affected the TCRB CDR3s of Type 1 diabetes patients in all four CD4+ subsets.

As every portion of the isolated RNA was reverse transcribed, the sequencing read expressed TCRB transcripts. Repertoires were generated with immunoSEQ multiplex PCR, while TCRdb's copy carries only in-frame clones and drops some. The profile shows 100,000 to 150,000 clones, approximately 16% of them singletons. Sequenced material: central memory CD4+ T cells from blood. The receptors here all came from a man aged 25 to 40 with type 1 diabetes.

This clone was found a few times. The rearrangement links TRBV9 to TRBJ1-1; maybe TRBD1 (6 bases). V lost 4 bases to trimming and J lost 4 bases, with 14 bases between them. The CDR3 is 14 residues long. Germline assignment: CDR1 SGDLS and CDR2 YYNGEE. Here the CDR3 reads CASSPQGYTTEAFF. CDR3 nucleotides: TGTGCCAGCAGCCCCCAGGGGTATACCACTGAAGCTTTCTTT.

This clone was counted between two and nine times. The CDR3: CASSRWGAVETQYF. The CDR3 DNA sequence: TGTGCCAGCAGCCGCTGGGGGGCTGTAGAGACCCAGTACTTC. V and J are TRBV7-2 and TRBJ2-5; D may match TRBD1 or TRBD2 (6 bases each). From germline, CDR1 is SGHTA and CDR2 FQGNSA. The CDR3 runs 14 residues. Trimming left V 5 bases short and J 4 bases short, with 14 bases between.

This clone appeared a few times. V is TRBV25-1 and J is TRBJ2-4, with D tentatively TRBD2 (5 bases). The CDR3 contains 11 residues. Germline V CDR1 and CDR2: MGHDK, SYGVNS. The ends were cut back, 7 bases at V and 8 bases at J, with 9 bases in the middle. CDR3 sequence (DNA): TGTGCCAGCACCGGGGATTACATTCAGTACTTC. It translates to CASTGDYIQYF.

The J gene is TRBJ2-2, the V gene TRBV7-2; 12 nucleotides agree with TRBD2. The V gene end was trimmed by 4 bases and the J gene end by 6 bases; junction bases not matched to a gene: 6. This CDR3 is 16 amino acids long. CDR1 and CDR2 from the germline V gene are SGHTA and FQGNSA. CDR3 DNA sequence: TGTGCCAGCAGCTCCGCTAGCGGGGGGGCCTCCGGGGAGCTGTTTTTT. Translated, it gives CASSSASGGASGELFF.

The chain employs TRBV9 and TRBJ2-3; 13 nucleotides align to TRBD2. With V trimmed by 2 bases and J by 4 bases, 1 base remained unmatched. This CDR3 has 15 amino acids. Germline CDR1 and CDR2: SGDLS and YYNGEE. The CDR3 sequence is CASSVGLAGSDTQYF. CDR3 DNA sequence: TGTGCCAGCAGCGTGGGACTAGCGGGATCAGATACGCAGTATTTT.

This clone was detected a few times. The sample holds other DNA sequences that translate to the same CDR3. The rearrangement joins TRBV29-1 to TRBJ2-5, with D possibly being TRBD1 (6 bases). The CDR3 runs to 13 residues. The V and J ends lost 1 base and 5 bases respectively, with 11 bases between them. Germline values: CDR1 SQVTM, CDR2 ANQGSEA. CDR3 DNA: TGCAGCGTTGAAGGGCAGGGGACGGAGACCCAGTACTTC. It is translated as CSVEGQGTETQYF.

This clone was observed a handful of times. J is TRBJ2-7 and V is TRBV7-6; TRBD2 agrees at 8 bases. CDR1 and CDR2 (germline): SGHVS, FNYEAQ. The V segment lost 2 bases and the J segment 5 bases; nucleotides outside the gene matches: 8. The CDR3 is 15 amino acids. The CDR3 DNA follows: TGTGCCAGCAGCTTAAGGGGCGGGGGGAGGCACGAGCAGTACTTC. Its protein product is CASSLRGGGRHEQYF.

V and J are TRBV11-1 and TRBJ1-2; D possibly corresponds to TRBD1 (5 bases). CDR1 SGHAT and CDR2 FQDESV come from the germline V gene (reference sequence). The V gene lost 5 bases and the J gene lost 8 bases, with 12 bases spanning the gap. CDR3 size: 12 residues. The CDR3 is CASSRDGLGYTF. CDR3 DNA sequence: TGTGCCAGCAGCCGGGACGGCCTGGGCTACACCTTC.

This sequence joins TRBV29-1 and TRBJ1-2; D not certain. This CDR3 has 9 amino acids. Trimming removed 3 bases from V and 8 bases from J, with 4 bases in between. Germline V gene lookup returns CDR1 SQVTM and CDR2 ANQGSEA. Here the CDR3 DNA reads TGCAGCGTTGATGGCGGCTACACCTTC. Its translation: CSVDGGYTF.

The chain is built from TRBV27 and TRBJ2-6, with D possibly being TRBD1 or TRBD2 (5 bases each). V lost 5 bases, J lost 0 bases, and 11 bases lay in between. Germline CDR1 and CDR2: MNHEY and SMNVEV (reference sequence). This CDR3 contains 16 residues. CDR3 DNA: TGTGCCAGCAGTGCGGACGGGACCTCTGGGGCCAACGTCCTGACTTTC. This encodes CASSADGTSGANVLTF.

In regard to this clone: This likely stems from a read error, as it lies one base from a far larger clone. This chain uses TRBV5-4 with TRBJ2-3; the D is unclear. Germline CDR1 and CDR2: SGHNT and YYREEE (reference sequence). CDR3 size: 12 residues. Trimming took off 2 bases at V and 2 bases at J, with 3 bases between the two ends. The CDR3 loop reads CASSFLTDTQYF. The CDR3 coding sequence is TGTGCCAGCAGCTTCCTCACAGATACGCAGTATTTT.

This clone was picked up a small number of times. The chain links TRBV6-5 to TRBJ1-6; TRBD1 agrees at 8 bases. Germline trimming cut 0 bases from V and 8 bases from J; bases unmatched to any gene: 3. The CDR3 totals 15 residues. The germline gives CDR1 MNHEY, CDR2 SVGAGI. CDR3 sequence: CASSYSKQGDSPLHF. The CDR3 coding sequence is TGTGCCAGCAGTTACTCTAAACAGGGGGATTCACCCCTCCACTTT.

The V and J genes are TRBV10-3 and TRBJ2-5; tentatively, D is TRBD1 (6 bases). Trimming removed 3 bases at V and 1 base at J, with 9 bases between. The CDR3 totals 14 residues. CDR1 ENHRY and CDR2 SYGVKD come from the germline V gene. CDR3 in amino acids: CAISEMGAQETQYF. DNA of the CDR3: TGTGCCATCAGTGAAATGGGGGCCCAAGAGACCCAGTACTTC.

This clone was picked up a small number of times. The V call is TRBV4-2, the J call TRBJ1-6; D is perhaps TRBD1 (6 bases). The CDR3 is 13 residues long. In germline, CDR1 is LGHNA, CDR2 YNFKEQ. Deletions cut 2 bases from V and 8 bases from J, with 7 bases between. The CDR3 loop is CASSQRTDSPLHF. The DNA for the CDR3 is TGTGCCAGCAGCCAAAGGACAGATTCACCCCTCCACTTT.

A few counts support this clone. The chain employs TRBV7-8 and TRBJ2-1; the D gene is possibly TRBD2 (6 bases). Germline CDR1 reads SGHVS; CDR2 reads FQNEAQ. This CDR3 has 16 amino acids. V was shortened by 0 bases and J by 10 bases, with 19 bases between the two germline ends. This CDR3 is CASSLATGTRSDEQFF. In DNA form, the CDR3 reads TGTGCCAGCAGCTTAGCTACCGGGACTCGCTCGGACGAGCAGTTCTTC.

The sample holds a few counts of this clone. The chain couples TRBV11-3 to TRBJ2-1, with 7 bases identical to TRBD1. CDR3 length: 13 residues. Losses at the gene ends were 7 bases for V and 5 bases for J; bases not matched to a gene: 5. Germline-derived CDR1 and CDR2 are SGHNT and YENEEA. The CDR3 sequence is CASNRGVNNEQFF. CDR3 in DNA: TGTGCCAGCAACAGGGGTGTAAACAATGAGCAGTTCTTC.

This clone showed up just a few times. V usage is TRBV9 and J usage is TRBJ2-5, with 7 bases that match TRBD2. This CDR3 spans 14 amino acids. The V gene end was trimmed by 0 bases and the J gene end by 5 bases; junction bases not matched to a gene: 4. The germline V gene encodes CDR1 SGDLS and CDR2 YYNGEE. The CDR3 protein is CASSVVGSGETQYF. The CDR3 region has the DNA TGTGCCAGCAGCGTAGTAGGTAGCGGGGAGACCCAGTACTTC.

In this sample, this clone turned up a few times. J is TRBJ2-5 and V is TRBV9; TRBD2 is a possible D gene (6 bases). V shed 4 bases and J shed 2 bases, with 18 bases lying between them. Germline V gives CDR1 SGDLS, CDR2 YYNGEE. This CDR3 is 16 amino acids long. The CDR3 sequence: CASSPRLDGAQETQYF. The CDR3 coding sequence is TGTGCCAGCAGCCCTCGACTAGACGGGGCACAAGAGACCCAGTACTTC.

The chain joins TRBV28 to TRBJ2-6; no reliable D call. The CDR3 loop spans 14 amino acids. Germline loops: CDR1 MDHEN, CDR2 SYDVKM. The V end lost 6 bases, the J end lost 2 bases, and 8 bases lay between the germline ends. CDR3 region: CASSTFAGANVLTF. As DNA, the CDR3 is TGTGCCAGCAGCACCTTTGCTGGGGCCAACGTCCTGACTTTC.

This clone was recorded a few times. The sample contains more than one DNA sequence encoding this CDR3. CDR3 loop: CASSFRGSDTQYF. The CDR3 coding sequence is TGTGCCAGCAGCTTTAGAGGGTCGGATACGCAGTATTTT. V gene TRBV7-2 combines with J gene TRBJ2-3; perhaps TRBD2 as D (5 bases). CDR3 length equals 13 residues. Trimming removed 3 bases from V and 6 bases from J, with 10 bases in between. Germline CDR1 and CDR2: SGHTA and FQGNSA.

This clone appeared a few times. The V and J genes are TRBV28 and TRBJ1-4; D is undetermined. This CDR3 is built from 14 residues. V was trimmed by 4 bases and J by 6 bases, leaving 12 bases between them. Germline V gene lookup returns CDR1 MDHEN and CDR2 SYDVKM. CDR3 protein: CASSYMGVYEKLFF. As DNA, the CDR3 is TGTGCCAGCAGTTATATGGGAGTGTATGAAAAACTGTTTTTT.